This T cell receptor (beta chain) was sequenced for a study of vaccination and CD4 T cells after COVID-19. Broader study findings: Median counts of SARS-CoV-2-reactive clonotypes increased from approximately 21 to 40; this difference was not significant. Convalescent patients gained a median approximately 89% of their reactive clones only post-vaccination.

The CDR3 runs 13 residues. Germline assignment: CDR1 SQVTM and CDR2 ANQGSEA. V lost 6 bases and J 2 bases, leaving 12 bases between the germline ends. Treatment: approximately nine-day PBMC culture with coronavirus spike peptide pools or control peptides (ViraFEST assay). CD4+ T cells that had been cultured provided DNA sequenced with the Oncomine TCR Beta short-read assay. TCRdb reanalysed the PCR reads using MiXCR and keeps one entry per CDR3 protein. The sample includes around 5,400 distinct CDR3 sequences, over 35% of them seen just once. About this clonotype itself: The antigen is not known.

The source of this sequence is a human donor who had recovered from COVID-19. Sequenced sample: CD4+ T cells from blood, cultured in vitro. The V gene is TRBV29-1, the J gene TRBJ2-3; tentatively, D is TRBD1 (5 bases). The CDR3 loop reads CSVAGRTTDTQYF. In DNA, the CDR3 is TGCAGCGTGGCAGGGCGGACCACAGATACGCAGTATTTT.